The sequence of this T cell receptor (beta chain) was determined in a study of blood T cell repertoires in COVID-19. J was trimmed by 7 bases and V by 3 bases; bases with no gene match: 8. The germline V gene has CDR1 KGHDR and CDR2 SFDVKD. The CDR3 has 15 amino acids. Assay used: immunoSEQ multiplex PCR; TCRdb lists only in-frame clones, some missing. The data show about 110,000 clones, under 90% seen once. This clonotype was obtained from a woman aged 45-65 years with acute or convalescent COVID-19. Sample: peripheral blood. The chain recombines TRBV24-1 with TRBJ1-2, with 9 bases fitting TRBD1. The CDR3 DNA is TGTGCCACCAGTGATCATACAGGGGGCGGTCTTGGCTACACCTTC. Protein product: CATSDHTGGGLGYTF.